This note documents a single T cell receptor beta chain sequence. As originally analysed: For nucleated cells, counts were estimated from reference gene primer amplification. Assay used: immunoSEQ multiplex PCR; TCRdb lists only in-frame clones, some missing. The V and J calls and clone size were taken over from that table, and D and trimming were inferred from the DNA. The table records 200,000 or so clones, more than 80% of them present only once. The sample is drawn from a study of blood T cell repertoires in COVID-19. The overall study: Specimens from acute and convalescent COVID-19 originated in the United States, Italy and Spain. PBMCs, B-cell-depleted T cells, or T cells were the source of the cDNA or gDNA that made up the material.

It was during active infection that Seattle patients were enrolled and then longitudinally followed. Germline V gene data show CDR1 as SGDLS and CDR2 as YYNGEE. Trimming shortened V by 4 bases and J by 5 bases, and 16 bases separated the two germline ends. This CDR3 has 15 amino acids. This receptor was obtained from a woman aged 80 or over with COVID-19, enrolled during active disease. The gene calls are TRBV9 and TRBJ2-1; a possible D gene is TRBD2 (7 bases). Sequencing was carried out using peripheral blood. CDR3 amino acids: CASSQGGALHNEQFF. The CDR3 DNA reads as TGTGCCAGCAGCCAAGGGGGGGCACTCCACAATGAGCAGTTCTTC.